This section outlines one T cell receptor (beta chain) sequence together with its context. This entry is derived from a study of blood T cell repertoires in COVID-19. About the research overall: Researchers got acute and convalescent COVID-19 samples from the United States, Italy and Spain. From T cells, B-cell-depleted T cells, or PBMCs came the material, which was cDNA or gDNA.

The CDR3 spans 17 residues. With V trimmed by 4 bases and J by 2 bases, 10 bases remained unmatched. Germline CDR1 SGHRS, CDR2 YFSETQ. Original handling: Estimation of nucleated cell counts relied on the amplification of reference gene primers. TCRdb's copy holds only in-frame clones and misses some; the assay was immunoSEQ multiplex PCR. From that table come the V and J calls and clone size; the DNA was used to work out D and trimming. Among about 39,000 clones, 85% to 90% were seen once, and the ten largest hold about 4.1%. V usage is TRBV5-1 and J usage is TRBJ2-2; 8 nucleotides line up with TRBD1. Input material: peripheral blood. The TCR originated in a man aged 55 to 70 with acute or convalescent COVID-19. In DNA form, the CDR3 reads TGCGCCAGCAGCCTGATCACAGGGGGACCCAACACCGGGGAGCTGTTTTTT. Encoded protein: CASSLITGGPNTGELFF.